This entry concerns a single T cell receptor beta chain. Its antigen specificity is not known. No base quality information exists; no much larger clone differs at one position. One collaborating source in Seattle enrolled patients while the patients were actively infected and followed the patients over time throughout the course of disease. The collaborating institutions used their own protocols to collect whole blood in K2EDTA tubes. Collaborator samples were shipped for TCRbeta analysis as frozen whole blood, isolated PBMCs, or DNA extracted from either sample type. TCRbeta CDR3 regions were amplified from genomic DNA by means of the immunoSEQ Assay, a bias-controlled multiplex PCR. Under the source paper's analysis protocol: Nucleated cell counts per sample were estimated from amplification of reference gene primers within the assay. To quantify the absolute abundance of each unique TCRbeta CDR3 rearrangement, sequence reads were collapsed and filtered. For each sample, productive Simpson clonality was calculated as the square root of Simpson's diversity index across productive rearrangements. TCRdb obtained this table from immuneACCESS and retained in-frame rearrangements with V and J assigned. These tables miss some clones; where compared with another copy, unresolved V genes account for less than half of the shortfall, and the remainder is unexplained. The DNA was the basis for D and trimming; V, J and clone size are from that table. For this sample there are 350,000 to 400,000 clones; 70% to 90% appear just once. The ten most abundant clones make up roughly 7.1% of the sample.

These data are taken from a study of blood T cell repertoires in COVID-19 (dated by TCRdb to the early 2020s). For the wider study: Samples covering the acute and convalescent phases of COVID-19 were provided by collaborators in the United States, Italy and Spain. The material from the prospective study consisted of cDNA or gDNA derived from T cells, B-cell-depleted T cells, or PBMCs. Deeply sampled blood TCRbeta repertoires from subjects exposed to, actively infected with, or recovered from COVID-19 were included in the dataset. A freely available public database, intended as a resource for researchers studying the immune response to SARS-CoV-2, is where the repertoires were released. The samples were drawn from two sources: the first 160 participants of the ongoing ImmuneRACE study, and some 1,300 subjects contributed by 6 global collaborators. A de-identified subject ID, COVID-19 status, age in years and sex were almost always included in the sample metadata. Where available, HLA class I and class II types were obtained from metadata supplied by the sample provider rather than from assay-based typing.

The germline V and J ends show losses of 3 bases and 6 bases respectively, and no gene match explains 10 bases of the junction. The germline V gene yields SGHTA for CDR1 and FQGNSA for CDR2. The CDR3 starts with the cysteine, ends with the phenylalanine, and has 15 residues. Only the CDR3 portion is preserved as DNA: 45 bases, with reading frame beginning at the first base. The full study reports these points: Clinical and demographic metadata were provided uncurated, with the amount varying by source and participant.

The chain employs TRBV7-2 and TRBJ1-1, and 7 junction bases match TRBD1. The source of this sequence is a woman in her fifties or sixties with COVID-19, enrolled during active disease. The sequenced sample was peripheral blood. The CDR3 is CASSFGDRDAPEAFF. The DNA sequence reads TGTGCCAGCAGCTTTGGAGACAGGGACGCCCCTGAAGCTTTCTTT.